This T cell receptor beta chain comes out of a study of cytomegalovirus exposure and HLA in healthy donors. Study-level background: Some 90 million unique TCRs from HLA-typed donors were held in an early data release. Whole-study results and caveats: It was likely that a cluster of highly shared sequence variants was a sequencing artifact. For cytomegalovirus status, the classifier reportedly gave diagnoses with high specificity and sensitivity. The authors enumerated under 200 TCR beta chains as linked to cytomegalovirus.

Primers for the PCR totalled 60 Vbeta and 13 Jbeta. The repertoire was sequenced with immunoSEQ multiplex PCR; TCRdb's copy has only in-frame clones and lacks some. The sample includes 95,000 to 150,000 clones, roughly 80% of them seen just once. Trimming shortened V by 5 bases and J by 6 bases, and 19 bases separated the two germline ends. CDR3 size: 15 residues. The germline gives CDR1 SEHNR, CDR2 FQNEAQ (reference sequence). A remark on this clone: Its specificity is not known.

The receptor's source is a man aged 30 to 39 in good health and CMV-seronegative. The source material was PBMCs. The chain combines TRBV7-9 with TRBJ1-2, with D perhaps matching TRBD1 (5 bases). The CDR3 region is CASSKEGAWLDGYTF. As DNA, the CDR3 is TGTGCCAGCAGCAAGGAAGGGGCATGGTTAGATGGCTACACCTTC.